This record concerns one T cell receptor beta chain sequence. No antigen is known for it. No much larger clone is present one base from it, and per-base qualities are unavailable. These data originate in a study of T cell responses to AZD1222 COVID-19 vaccine listed by TCRdb under 2021. Regarding the research as a whole: AZD1222 recipients with second doses at about 4 weeks or about 12 weeks were pooled, because spike-specific TCR depth and breadth did not differ between schedules. A total of 230 or so trial participants underwent TCR sequencing, of whom some 210 received two doses of AZD1222 and about 26 received two doses of the MenACWY control vaccine. Trial participants were enrolled by age into 18-55, 56-69 and 70-plus year subgroups, with about 150, 28 and 57 TCR-sequenced participants respectively. The research as a whole found: In the small 56-69-year group, the increase in depth fell short of significance, most likely because of low power. Only a handful of AZD1222 recipients were SARS-CoV-2 seropositive at baseline, limiting conclusions about previously exposed vaccinees. Because no samples from the day 14 peak response were available, repertoires could be characterized only after the peak T cell response. Participants were mostly white British and included more females than males, and it was suggested by the authors that clonal diversity may have been underestimated. CD4 TCRs associated with the vaccine covered the entire spike protein, and the dominant responses were in regions 160-218 and 743-854. A significant rise in spike-specific TCR breadth and depth was observed after two AZD1222 doses relative to day 0 and relative to MenACWY recipients. Reportedly, close to half of the unique spike-specific TCRs recognized epitopes lying outside the regions that are mutated in the B.1.351 and B.1.1.7 variants.

The CDR3 regions of human TCRbeta chains were analyzed by immunosequencing. Per the source publication's procedure: TCRs in the repertoires were matched against a reference library of SARS-CoV-2-specific TCRs that had been generated with the MIRA antigen-specificity platform. Breadth was defined as the fraction of unique TCRs that were SARS-CoV-2-associated. Depth was defined as the fraction of total T cells that were SARS-CoV-2-associated. Using the MIRA data, every spike-specific TCR was mapped to the spike region that the TCR reacted to and assigned to either a CD4 or a CD8 class. Log10-transformed breadth and depth values were compared by one-way ANOVA with Sidak's multiple comparisons tests. What TCRdb holds here is the immuneACCESS table cut down to in-frame rearrangements. Part of the clones is not present; checked against another copy, under half of the missing clones reflect an unresolved V gene, and the others are unexplained. That table supplies the V and J calls and clone size; D and trimming were determined from the DNA. The sample yields nearly 110,000 clones; about 90% were counted once. Of the sample, about 5.4% falls within the top ten clones.

The CDR3 covers 13 residues, taking in both the cysteine and the phenylalanine. The CDR3 DNA has 39 bases and is translated from base 1. CDR1 and CDR2 are drawn from the germline V gene (reference sequence): MNHNY, SVGAGI. At the junction V is shortened by 5 bases and J by 5 bases, with 10 bases in between. Read against the paper, the sample's time point label means: baseline before first vaccination. The vaccinee samples were drawn from two UK trials, COV001 and COV002, one of which was a single-blind randomized controlled phase 2/3 trial testing AZD1222 (ChAdOx1 nCoV-19) in healthy adults. For TCRbeta chain sequencing, PBMC samples from trial participants were taken at day 0 and at day 28 after the second dose.

The chain is made from TRBV6-6 and TRBJ2-1; possibly the D gene is TRBD2, per 6 matching bases. The sample here was peripheral blood, taken on day 0 of AZD1222 vaccination. The receptor's source is an adult in good health. The DNA reads as follows: TGTGCCAGCAGTGTACTAGCAGACAATGAGCAGTTCTTC. It codes for CASSVLADNEQFF.